The clone carrying this TCR beta chain occurred a few times. The CDR3 contains 14 residues. V lost 1 base and J 4 bases, leaving 10 bases between the germline ends. The germline V gene has CDR1 SGHTA and CDR2 FQGTGA. This specimen belongs to a study of blood T cell repertoires in COVID-19. Overall study context: Sites across the United States, Italy and Spain contributed samples from acute and convalescent COVID-19.

While infection was still active, Seattle patients were enrolled and then followed longitudinally. Per the authors' pipeline: Amplification of reference gene primers was used by the study to estimate nucleated cell counts. Sequencing was performed with immunoSEQ multiplex PCR; in TCRdb, only in-frame clones are kept and a portion is missing. V, J and clone size are taken as reported in that table, and D and trimming were inferred from the DNA itself. Among around 60,000 clones listed, 72% were seen once. The material sequenced was peripheral blood. The chain links TRBV7-3 to TRBJ1-2; D unresolved. This clonotype was sampled from a woman aged 70-85 years with COVID-19, enrolled during active disease. This CDR3 reads CASSLNGVGYGYTF. The CDR3 DNA reads as TGTGCCAGCAGCTTAAACGGGGTCGGCTATGGCTACACCTTC.